The 10 T cell receptor beta chains presented below share a single source sample, sequenced in a study of T cell changes during pregnancy in multiple sclerosis. Assay: immunoSEQ multiplex PCR; the TCRdb copy retains only in-frame clones and omits some. The table includes 100,000 or so clones, approximately 94% detected once. The sample in question was peripheral blood, obtained in the second trimester of pregnancy. Receptors were obtained from a female donor with multiple sclerosis, enrolled in a pregnancy study.

This clone was recorded once. The V gene is TRBV9, the J gene TRBJ2-1; TRBD2 is a possible D gene (6 bases). Trimming removed 0 bases from V and 7 bases from J, with 11 bases in between. Germline CDR1 and CDR2: SGDLS and YYNGEE. CDR3 length: 14 amino acids. DNA for the CDR3: TGTGCCAGCAGCGTAGGGGGGGACGGGAATGAGCAGTTCTTC. Amino acids: CASSVGGDGNEQFF.

The chain links TRBV5-1 to TRBJ2-6; 9 bases agree with TRBD1. V shed 4 bases, J shed 3 bases, and the junction held 14 bases outside the gene matches. The CDR3 is 19 residues long. Per germline, CDR1 SGHRS and CDR2 YFSETQ. This chain's CDR3 is CASSPRPGQGGYGANVLTF. The CDR3, as DNA: TGCGCCAGCAGCCCGAGACCGGGACAGGGAGGGTATGGGGCCAACGTCCTGACTTTC.

CDR3: CASSSAGTGVYEQYF. CDR3 sequence (DNA): TGTGCCAGCAGTTCCGCCGGGACAGGGGTCTACGAGCAGTACTTC. This chain links TRBV7-3 with TRBJ2-7; TRBD1 matches 10 bases. CDR1 and CDR2 (germline): SGHTA, FQGTGA. The CDR3 covers 15 residues. Trimming cost V 6 bases and J 3 bases; bases outside gene matches: 8. Full variable domain (remainder filled in from reference TRBV7-3 and TRBJ2-7): GAGVSQTPSNKVTEKGKYVELRCDPISGHTALYWYRQSLGQGPEFLIYFQGTGAADDSGLPNDRFFAVRPEGSVSTLKIQRTERGDSAVYLCASSSAGTGVYEQYFGPGTRLTVT.

The gene calls are TRBV6-1 and TRBJ1-5, with D unclear. Trimming stripped 6 bases from V and 0 bases from J, with 12 bases between. This CDR3 contains 15 residues. The germline CDR1 and CDR2 sequences are MNHNS and SASEGT. CDR3 residues: CASSGRHVSNQPQHF. CDR3 nucleotides: TGTGCCAGCAGCGGGAGACACGTTAGCAATCAGCCCCAGCATTTT.

This clone has just a few counts. J is TRBJ1-1 and V is TRBV6-5; D gene unclear. Germline-derived CDR1 and CDR2 are MNHEY and SVGAGI. With 6 bases removed from V and 1 base from J, the gap between germline ends came to 9 bases. The CDR3 length is 13 residues. CDR3 nucleotide sequence: TGTGCCAGCAGCCATCGGGGGAACACTGAAGCTTTCTTT. Translating gives CASSHRGNTEAFF.

V is TRBV18 and J is TRBJ2-7; D is undetermined. The CDR3 contains 14 residues. CDR1 and CDR2 (germline): KGHSH, LQKENI. The V gene lost 2 bases and the J gene lost 5 bases, with 13 bases spanning the gap. This CDR3 is CASSPAPGSNEQYF. CDR3 sequence (DNA): TGTGCCAGCTCACCAGCCCCGGGTTCGAACGAGCAGTACTTC.

The V call is TRBV2, the J call TRBJ1-5, with 12 bases fitting TRBD1. After removal of 8 bases from V and 6 bases from J, the junction contained 5 bases not matched to a gene. The CDR3 totals 14 residues. The germline gives CDR1 SNHLY, CDR2 FYNNEI. CDR3 nucleotide sequence: TGTGCCAGCGGGGGACAGGGGGCTATTCAGCCCCAGCATTTT. Translated: CASGGQGAIQPQHF.

V is TRBV5-1 and J is TRBJ2-7, with 7 bases that match TRBD1. The ends lost 0 bases at V and 4 bases at J; junction bases unmatched: 7. This CDR3 spans 15 amino acids. The germline V gene encodes CDR1 SGHRS and CDR2 YFSETQ. The CDR3 is CASSLDGTAVYEQYF. The CDR3 DNA is TGCGCCAGCAGCTTGGACGGGACAGCTGTATACGAGCAGTACTTC.

The chain employs TRBV11-3 and TRBJ1-1; possibly TRBD1 for D (6 bases). The CDR3 spans 14 residues. V lost 2 bases to trimming and J lost 4 bases, with 11 bases between them. Germline assignment: CDR1 SGHNT and CDR2 YENEEA. The CDR3 here is CASSLSGGSTEAFF. The CDR3 coding sequence is TGTGCCAGCAGCTTATCGGGGGGCTCCACTGAAGCTTTCTTT.

V usage is TRBV5-5 and J usage is TRBJ1-1, with D tentatively TRBD1 (5 bases). Germline assignment: CDR1 SGHKS and CDR2 YYEKEE (reference sequence). The CDR3 consists of 13 residues. Between the trimmed V and J ends, which lost 2 bases and 3 bases, there was a span of 8 bases. CDR3 region: CASSFQTDTEAFF. CDR3 sequence (DNA): TGTGCCAGCAGCTTTCAGACAGACACTGAAGCTTTCTTT. The full variable domain, its missing parts supplied by reference TRBV5-5 and TRBJ1-1, is DAGVTQSPTHLIKTRGQQVTLRCSPISGHKSVSWYQQVLGQGPQFIFQYYEKEERGRGNFPDRFSARQFPNYSSELNVNALLLGDSALYLCASSFQTDTEAFFGQGTRLTVV.